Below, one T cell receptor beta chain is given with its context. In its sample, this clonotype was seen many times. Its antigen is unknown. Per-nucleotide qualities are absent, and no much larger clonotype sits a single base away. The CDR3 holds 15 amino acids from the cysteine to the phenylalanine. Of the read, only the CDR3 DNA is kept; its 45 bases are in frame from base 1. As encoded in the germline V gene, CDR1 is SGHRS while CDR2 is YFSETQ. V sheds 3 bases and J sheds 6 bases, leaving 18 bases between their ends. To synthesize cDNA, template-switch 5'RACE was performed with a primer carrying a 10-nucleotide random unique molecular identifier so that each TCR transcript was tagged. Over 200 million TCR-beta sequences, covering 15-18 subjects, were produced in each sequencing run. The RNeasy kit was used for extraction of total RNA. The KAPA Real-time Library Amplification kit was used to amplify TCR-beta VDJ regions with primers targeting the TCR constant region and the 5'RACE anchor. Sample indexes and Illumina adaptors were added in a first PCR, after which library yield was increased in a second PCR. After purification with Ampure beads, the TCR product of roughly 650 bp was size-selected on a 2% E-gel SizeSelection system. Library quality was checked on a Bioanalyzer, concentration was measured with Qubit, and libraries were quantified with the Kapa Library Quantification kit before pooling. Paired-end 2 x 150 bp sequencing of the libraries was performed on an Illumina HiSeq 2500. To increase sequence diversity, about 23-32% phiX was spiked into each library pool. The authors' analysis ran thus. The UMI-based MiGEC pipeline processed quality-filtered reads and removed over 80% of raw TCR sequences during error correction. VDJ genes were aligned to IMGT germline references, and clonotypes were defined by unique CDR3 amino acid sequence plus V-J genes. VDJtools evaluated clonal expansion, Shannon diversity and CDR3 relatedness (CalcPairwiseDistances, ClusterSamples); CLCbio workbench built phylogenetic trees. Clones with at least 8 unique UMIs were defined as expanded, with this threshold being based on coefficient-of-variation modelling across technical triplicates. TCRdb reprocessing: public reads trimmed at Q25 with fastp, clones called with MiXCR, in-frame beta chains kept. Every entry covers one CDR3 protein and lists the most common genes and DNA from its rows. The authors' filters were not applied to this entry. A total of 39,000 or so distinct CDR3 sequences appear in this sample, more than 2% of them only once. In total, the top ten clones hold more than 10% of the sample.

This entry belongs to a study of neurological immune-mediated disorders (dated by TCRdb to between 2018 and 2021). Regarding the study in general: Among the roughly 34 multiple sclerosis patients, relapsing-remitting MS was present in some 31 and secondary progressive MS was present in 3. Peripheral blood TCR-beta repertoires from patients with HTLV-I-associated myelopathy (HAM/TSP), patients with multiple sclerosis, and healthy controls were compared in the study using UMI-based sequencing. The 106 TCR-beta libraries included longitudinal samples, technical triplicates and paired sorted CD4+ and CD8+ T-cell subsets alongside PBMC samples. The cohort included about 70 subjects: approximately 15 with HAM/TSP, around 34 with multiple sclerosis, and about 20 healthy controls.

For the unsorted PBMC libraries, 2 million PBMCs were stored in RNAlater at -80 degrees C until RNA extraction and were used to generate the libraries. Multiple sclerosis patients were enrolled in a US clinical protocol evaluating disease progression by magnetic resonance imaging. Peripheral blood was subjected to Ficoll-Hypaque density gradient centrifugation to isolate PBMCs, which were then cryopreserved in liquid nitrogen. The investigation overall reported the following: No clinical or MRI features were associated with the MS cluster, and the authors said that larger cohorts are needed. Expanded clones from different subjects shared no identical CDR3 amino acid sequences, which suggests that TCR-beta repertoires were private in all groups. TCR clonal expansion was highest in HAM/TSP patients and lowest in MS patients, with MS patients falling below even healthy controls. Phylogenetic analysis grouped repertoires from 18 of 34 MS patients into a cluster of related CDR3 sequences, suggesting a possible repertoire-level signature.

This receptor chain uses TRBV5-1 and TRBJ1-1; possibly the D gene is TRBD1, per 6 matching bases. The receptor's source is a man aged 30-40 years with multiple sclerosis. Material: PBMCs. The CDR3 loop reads CASSWVDGEGAEAFF. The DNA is TGCGCCAGCAGCTGGGTGGACGGTGAGGGGGCTGAAGCTTTCTTT.